The 20 T cell receptor beta chains reported below all come from one sample, sequenced in a study of blood T cell repertoires in COVID-19. Sequencing was performed with immunoSEQ multiplex PCR; in TCRdb, only in-frame clones are kept and a portion is missing. The sample has 500,000 or so clones; roughly 87% are singletons. The specimen sequenced was PBMCs or T cells enriched from blood (not recorded which). These receptors all stem from a woman aged 18-29 years who had recovered from COVID-19.

The rearrangement uses TRBV5-6 and TRBJ1-2; D ambiguous. CDR1 and CDR2 (germline): SGHDT, YYEEEE. The CDR3 is 12 residues long. The V end was cut by 4 bases, the J end by 8 bases, with 12 bases between. This CDR3 reads CASSLMREGYTF. The CDR3 DNA reads as TGTGCCAGCAGCCTCATGAGGGAAGGCTACACCTTC.

This rearrangement joins TRBV5-5 to TRBJ1-2, with 10 bases fitting TRBD1. The V gene's germline CDR1 is SGHKS and CDR2 YYEKEE (reference sequence). The CDR3 extends over 14 amino acids. J was trimmed by 7 bases and V by 5 bases; bases with no gene match: 8. CDR3 in DNA: TGTGCCAGCAGTCCATGGACAGGGGGTATTGGCTACACCTTC. The encoded protein is CASSPWTGGIGYTF.

This clone was recorded a few times. At the DNA level, this CDR3 is encoded by other sequences in the same sample as well. V is TRBV5-4 and J is TRBJ1-1, with D possibly matching TRBD1 (6 bases). The CDR3 has 13 residues. Germline-derived CDR1 and CDR2 are SGHNT and YYREEE (reference sequence). V lost 4 bases to trimming and J lost 3 bases, with 10 bases between them. The CDR3 coding sequence is TGTGCCAGCAGCCCAGGGGTCGACACTGAAGCTTTCTTT. Encoded protein: CASSPGVDTEAFF.

The count of this clone is one. Other DNA sequences in this sample translate to the same CDR3. The chain couples TRBV7-9 to TRBJ2-1, with 10 bases fitting TRBD2. The V and J ends lost 4 bases and 0 bases, in that order; junction bases with no gene match: 3. The CDR3 spans 16 residues. Germline V gene sequence: CDR1 SEHNR, CDR2 FQNEAQ (reference sequence). Written as DNA, the CDR3 is TGTGCCAGCAGCTCATTAGCGGGAGGCTCCTACAATGAGCAGTTCTTC. It encodes CASSSLAGGSYNEQFF.

The rearrangement links TRBV9 to TRBJ2-1, with D possibly TRBD1 on 6 matching bases. The CDR3 loop spans 15 amino acids. The ends were cut back, 0 bases at V and 4 bases at J, with 11 bases in the middle. Germline assignment: CDR1 SGDLS and CDR2 YYNGEE. This chain's CDR3 is CASSVDFGQYNEQFF. The CDR3 coding sequence is TGTGCCAGCAGCGTAGATTTTGGACAGTACAATGAGCAGTTCTTC.

J is TRBJ2-3 and V is TRBV5-4; 8 nucleotides line up with TRBD2. CDR1 and CDR2 from the germline V gene are SGHNT and YYREEE (reference sequence). The CDR3 has 17 residues. Trimming at V came to 0 bases and at J to 1 base, leaving 7 bases not matched to a gene. The CDR3: CASSLVSRRGGTDTQYF. As DNA, the CDR3 is TGTGCCAGCAGCTTGGTATCTAGGCGGGGGGGCACAGATACGCAGTATTTT.

The chain links TRBV30 to TRBJ1-1; 8 positions match TRBD1. Germline V gene lookup returns CDR1 GTSNPN and CDR2 SVGIG (reference sequence). V dropped 5 bases and J dropped 6; count of bases not matched to a gene: 8. The CDR3 covers 13 residues. The CDR3: CAWRFDRGSEAFF. CDR3 in DNA: TGTGCCTGGCGATTTGACAGGGGCTCTGAAGCTTTCTTT.

This sequence joins TRBV18 and TRBJ1-1; D might be TRBD1 (5 bases). CDR1 is KGHSH and CDR2 is LQKENI in the germline V gene. CDR3 size: 14 residues. Trimming cost V 3 bases and J 10 bases, with 18 bases left between them. CDR3: CASSPPTQQGVAFF. Written as DNA, the CDR3 is TGTGCCAGCTCACCTCCGACCCAGCAGGGTGTAGCTTTCTTT.

This clone has a handful of counts. Other DNA sequences within the sample encode an identical CDR3. V gene TRBV30 combines with J gene TRBJ1-5, with 7 bases identical to TRBD1. The CDR3 runs to 13 residues. Germline CDR1 is GTSNPN and CDR2 is SVGIG (reference sequence). The V segment lost 6 bases and the J segment 1 base; nucleotides outside the gene matches: 3. The CDR3 region has the DNA TGTGCCTGTTCACAGGGGAGCAATCAGCCCCAGCATTTT. This codes for CACSQGSNQPQHF.

The rearrangement links TRBV4-1 to TRBJ1-2, with D perhaps TRBD1 (6 bases). From germline, CDR1 is MGHRA and CDR2 YSYEKL. The V end lost 4 bases, the J end lost 0 bases, and 12 bases lay between the germline ends. CDR3 length: 15 amino acids. CDR3 in amino acids: CASSRQGTTNYGYTF. Here the CDR3 DNA reads TGCGCCAGCAGCCGTCAGGGGACCACTAACTATGGCTACACCTTC.

V usage is TRBV7-2 and J usage is TRBJ2-3; tentatively, D is TRBD2 (6 bases). V was cut by 2 bases and J by 3 bases, with 12 bases left in between. Germline assignment: CDR1 SGHTA and CDR2 FQGNSA. This CDR3 has 15 residues. Here the CDR3 reads CASSLMRGLTDTQYF. CDR3 DNA: TGTGCCAGCAGCTTAATGCGGGGTTTGACAGATACGCAGTATTTT.

The chain is built from TRBV6-5 and TRBJ1-1; maybe TRBD1 (6 bases). This CDR3 contains 15 residues. The V gene's germline CDR1 is MNHEY and CDR2 SVGAGI. Trimming cost V 8 bases and J 5 bases, with 21 bases left between them. In DNA, the CDR3 is TGTGCCAGCGAGCGGCTAGTCCAGGGGATAACTGAAGCTTTCTTT. Protein sequence: CASERLVQGITEAFF.

J is TRBJ1-4 and V is TRBV12-3 or TRBV12-4; D gene unclear. This CDR3 is built from 11 residues. V lost 3 bases to trimming and J lost 8 bases, with 4 bases between them. CDR3 sequence (DNA): TGTGCCAGCAGTTTTACAGAAAAACTGTTTTTT. This sequence encodes CASSFTEKLFF.

The V call is TRBV30, the J call TRBJ1-3; no clear D. The V end lost 1 base, the J end lost 0 bases, and 7 bases lay between the germline ends. The CDR3 runs 14 residues. Germline CDR1 reads GTSNPN; CDR2 reads SVGIG (reference sequence). The CDR3 is CAWSATYSGNTIYF. In nucleotides, the CDR3 is TGTGCCTGGAGTGCGACTTACTCTGGAAACACCATATATTTT.

The chain uses TRBV12-3 or TRBV12-4 and TRBJ2-3, with D possibly matching TRBD2 (5 bases). The V gene lost 2 bases and the J gene lost 6 bases, with 6 bases spanning the gap. The CDR3 loop spans 12 amino acids. In DNA, the CDR3 is TGTGCCAGCAGTTTACGGAGGGATACGCAGTATTTT. This sequence encodes CASSLRRDTQYF.

This clone has only a few counts. The identical CDR3 is also encoded by other nucleotide sequences in the sample. V is TRBV30 and J is TRBJ1-1; tentatively, D is TRBD1 (6 bases). Germline V CDR1 and CDR2: GTSNPN, SVGIG (reference sequence). V was cut by 3 bases and J by 1 base, with 9 bases left in between. This CDR3 is built from 13 residues. CDR3 in amino acids: CAWSLGGNTEAFF. CDR3 sequence (DNA): TGTGCCTGGAGCCTAGGGGGGAACACTGAAGCTTTCTTT.

CDR3 coding DNA: TGCGCCAGCAGCCAGGGCGATCGCTACACCTTC. This gives the protein CASSQGDRYTF. V is TRBV4-1 and J is TRBJ1-2; no reliable D call. Germline-derived CDR1 and CDR2 are MGHRA and YSYEKL. CDR3 size: 11 residues. V was pared by 3 bases and J by 9 bases, with 8 bases between.

The chain combines TRBV4-2 with TRBJ1-2; D is uncertain. Between the trimmed V and J ends, which lost 0 bases and 7 bases, there was a span of 15 bases. Germline CDR1 and CDR2: LGHNA and YNFKEQ. The CDR3 length is 15 residues. Written as DNA, the CDR3 is TGTGCCAGCAGCCAAGATTTCTCCGGAGGAGGTGGCTACACCTTC. It translates to CASSQDFSGGGGYTF.

V gene TRBV30 combines with J gene TRBJ1-1; possibly TRBD1 for D (6 bases). V was shortened by 1 base and J by 2 bases, with 11 bases between the two germline ends. This CDR3 spans 14 amino acids. Germline loops: CDR1 GTSNPN, CDR2 SVGIG (reference sequence). The CDR3 sequence is CAWSAPGANTEAFF. The DNA for the CDR3 is TGTGCCTGGAGTGCACCAGGGGCTAACACTGAAGCTTTCTTT.

The rearrangement uses TRBV10-3 and TRBJ1-2, with D hard to call. Germline loops: CDR1 ENHRY, CDR2 SYGVKD. V lost 8 bases and J 8 bases, leaving 24 bases between the germline ends. The CDR3 is 15 residues long. CDR3 protein: CAISGGWTGVEGYTF. For the CDR3, the DNA is TGTGCCATCTCGGGCGGGTGGACTGGGGTGGAAGGCTACACCTTC.